This TCR beta chain appears in the sequencing data of a study of Ad26.COV2.S vaccination and SARS-CoV-2 variants (dated by TCRdb to the early 2020s). Notes on the research overall: Donors in the vaccine arm were drawn from COV1001, a phase I-IIa trial of Ad26.COV2.S in healthy adults that was multicentre, randomized, double-blind and placebo-controlled. The specificity and breadth of SARS-CoV-2-reactive T cell receptors after Ad26.COV2.S vaccination were assessed by TCRbeta repertoire sequencing. Ad26.COV2.S was administered intramuscularly at a dose of 5x10^10 or 1x10^11 viral particles, either as one shot or as two shots given 56 days apart. A total of approximately 32 samples were included in the TCR-sequenced set, comprising roughly 19 Ad26.COV2.S vaccine recipients, 5 placebo recipients and 8 SARS-CoV-2 convalescent individuals. Trial participants were randomized into five groups of five: low-dose or high-dose Ad26.COV2.S given once or twice, or placebo on both occasions. Blinding of investigators to trial group allocation was maintained during experiments and outcome assessment.

The CDR3 measures 16 amino acids from cysteine to phenylalanine. The retained sequence is limited to the CDR3, 48 bases, with the frame set at the first base. The germline V gene yields MGHRA for CDR1 and YSYEKL for CDR2. Trimming takes 3 bases from V and 4 bases from J, and the germline ends sit 18 bases apart. What the study reported, not specific to this receptor: Higher spike-specific TCR breadth was observed in Ad26.COV2.S recipients than in placebo recipients (P = 0.0014). The study lacked the statistical power to compare responses across vaccine doses or regimens. The authors noted that the TCR breadth and depth analyses may have underestimated total T cell responses. Substantial breadth of spike-specific CD8+ and CD4+ T cell responses was reported after vaccination. Comparable non-spike TCR breadth was observed between vaccine and placebo recipients, consistent with only spike being contained in the vaccine.

Notes on this clone: Its binding antigen is unknown. The sample holds no much larger clone one base away, and base qualities are not on file.

The treatment or condition label corresponds to: around 19 received Ad26.COV2.S at low or high dose, single or two shots; several received placebo; per-sample allocation not given. For vaccine and placebo recipients, the sequenced repertoires came from samples collected on day 63 after the first injection. Cohort 1b enrolled about two dozen adults aged 18-55 years at a single site in Boston, USA, between 29 July and 7 August 2020. Ad26.COV2.S consisted of a replication-incompetent adenovirus type 26 vector by which a prefusion-stabilized SARS-CoV-2 spike protein from the original Wuhan strain was expressed. The immunoSEQ Assay was the method used to sequence TCRbeta CDR3 regions. After extraction, genomic DNA underwent amplification by bias-controlled multiplex PCR, followed by high-throughput sequencing. The authors' pipeline ran thus. To quantify the absolute abundance of every unique TCRbeta CDR3 region, sequences were collapsed and filtered. T cell fraction was estimated by normalization of TCRbeta template counts to usable DNA, with usable DNA being measured through amplification of reference genes present in all nucleated cells. Repertoire TCRs were annotated as SARS-CoV-2-specific by exact matching of V gene, CDR3 amino acid sequence and J gene to a known reactive TCR set. The reference SARS-CoV-2 TCR set was derived from MIRA and filtered for enrichment in COVID-19-positive ImmuneCODE repertoires, a step that removed public or cross-reactive TCRs. Using the MIRA antigens, annotated TCRs were further analysed by specific ORF or by position within an ORF. Breadth was defined as the number of annotated unique rearrangements divided by the total number of unique productive rearrangements, and depth was defined as the summed frequency of the annotated unique rearrangements. Two-sided Wilcoxon rank-sum tests were applied when comparing TCR breadth between groups. TCRdb stores this immuneACCESS table with in-frame sequences only. Part of the clones is absent; in the studies checked, under half of the shortfall reflects unresolved V genes, and no reason is known for the rest. V and J calls and clone size are as listed in that table; D and trimming were resolved from the DNA. This sample has 330,000 or so clones in its table, and 90% of those were observed once. The top ten clonotypes cover around 5.5% of the sample.

This receptor was taken from a person aged 18-60 years who received the Ad26.COV2.S COVID-19 vaccine or a placebo. The sequence joins TRBV4-1 to TRBJ1-1, with no confident D gene call. Source: peripheral blood, taken in a trial of Ad26.COV2.S vaccine versus placebo. The CDR3 loop reads CASSHNRASLRTEAFF. The DNA sequence is TGCGCCAGCAGCCATAACCGGGCCTCTCTGCGCACTGAAGCTTTCTTT.